This paragraph covers one T cell receptor beta chain sequence. This clone turned up a few times. Its antigen is currently not known. No base quality values were provided; no much bigger clone lies one nucleotide off. The trial excluded patients who had a history of autoimmune disease or were on systemic immunosuppression. In every dose cohort, peripheral blood was drawn for TCR sequencing at baseline, cycle 4 day 1, and cycle 7 day 1. The samples were drawn from a first-in-human, open-label, multicenter phase I dose-escalation trial of ivuxolimab. Adults with locally advanced or metastatic melanoma, renal cell, hepatocellular, or head and neck squamous cell carcinoma were enrolled in the trial. Before TCR sequencing, CD4+ and CD8+ T cells were separately sorted from peripheral blood. The source of the sample is a study of OX40 agonist ivuxolimab in advanced cancers. In the study overall: The costimulatory receptor OX40 (CD134) was targeted by ivuxolimab, a fully human IgG2 agonistic monoclonal antibody. The paper covers the monotherapy dose-escalation part of the phase I ivuxolimab trial, which included N = 52 patients. Partial responses were achieved by three dose-escalation patients, of whom one had hepatocellular carcinoma and two had cutaneous melanoma. Intravenous ivuxolimab was administered to patients every 2 weeks at six dose levels: 0.01, 0.1, 0.3, 1.5, 3 and 10 mg/kg. Among the roughly 54 dose-escalation patients, some 19 had hepatocellular carcinoma, 15 or so melanoma, 9 renal cell carcinoma and 9 head and neck cancer. Peripheral TCRbeta sequencing aimed to test whether ivuxolimab altered TCR sequence diversity and caused clonal T-cell expansion. In the dose-escalation cohort, more than 75% of patients were male, and the mean age was roughly 60 years, with a range of roughly 20 to 80. Patients were allowed to have had prior anti-PD-1, anti-PD-L1 or anti-CTLA-4 therapy, and approximately 40% of the dose-escalation patients had previously received checkpoint inhibitors.

General findings and caveats noted by the study authors: At doses from 0.1 to 3.0 mg/kg, clonal expansion was seen in both CD4+ and CD8+ blood T cells between baseline and week 6. Which antigens the clonally expanded peripheral T cells were specific for was not determined. Low levels of normalized T-cell clonal expansion were also seen in some nonresponding patients. In partial responders in the 0.1-3.0 mg/kg groups, normalized peripheral clonal expansion was found to be among the lowest, especially among CD8+ T cells. After ivuxolimab, expanded clones were on average more numerous among CD8+ T cells than among CD4+ T cells.

Genomic DNA was extracted from sorted cells for sequencing of the TCRbeta CDR3 region. The immunoSEQ Assay was used for sequencing of TCRbeta CDR3 regions. TCRdb stores this immuneACCESS table with in-frame sequences only. Part of the clones is absent; in the studies checked, under half of the shortfall reflects unresolved V genes, and no reason is known for the rest. In all, the sample holds 55,000 to 65,000 clones, and under 90% of those were seen once. Of the sample, approximately 0.49% falls within the top ten clones. Including cysteine and phenylalanine, the CDR3 has 15 amino acids. Only the CDR3 region is kept as DNA, spanning 45 bases read in frame from base 1. The V end loses 5 bases and the J end loses 1 base, and a stretch of 13 bases separates them. The germline V gene (reference sequence) supplies CDR1 SEHNR and CDR2 FQNEAQ.

The chain is assembled from TRBV7-9 and TRBJ2-3, and TRBD1 may be the D gene, going by 6 matching bases. Sequenced here: CD4+ or CD8+ T cells sorted from blood, sampled in a trial of the OX40 agonist ivuxolimab. This TCR derives from an adult with an advanced solid tumor such as melanoma, head and neck, liver or kidney cancer. The DNA sequence reads TGTGCCAGCAGCCCATTGGACAGTCGCACAGATACGCAGTATTTT. Translated, it gives CASSPLDSRTDTQYF.